This T cell receptor (beta chain) derives from a study of technical replicates of blood from several donors. Produced via immunoSEQ multiplex PCR; TCRdb's table is partial and in-frame only. The sample consists of 98,000 or so clones, under 97% of them appearing once. CDR3 length equals 14 residues. Trimming left V 6 bases short and J 6 bases short, with 14 bases between. Germline assignment: CDR1 ENHRY and CDR2 SYGVKD. The rearrangement uses TRBV10-3 and TRBJ2-2; D is perhaps TRBD2 (6 bases). Sequencing was performed on T cells isolated from PBMCs. The sequence came from a human donor in good health. The CDR3 reads CAISPGDRPGELFF. In DNA form, the CDR3 reads TGTGCCATCAGCCCGGGGGATAGGCCCGGGGAGCTGTTTTTT.